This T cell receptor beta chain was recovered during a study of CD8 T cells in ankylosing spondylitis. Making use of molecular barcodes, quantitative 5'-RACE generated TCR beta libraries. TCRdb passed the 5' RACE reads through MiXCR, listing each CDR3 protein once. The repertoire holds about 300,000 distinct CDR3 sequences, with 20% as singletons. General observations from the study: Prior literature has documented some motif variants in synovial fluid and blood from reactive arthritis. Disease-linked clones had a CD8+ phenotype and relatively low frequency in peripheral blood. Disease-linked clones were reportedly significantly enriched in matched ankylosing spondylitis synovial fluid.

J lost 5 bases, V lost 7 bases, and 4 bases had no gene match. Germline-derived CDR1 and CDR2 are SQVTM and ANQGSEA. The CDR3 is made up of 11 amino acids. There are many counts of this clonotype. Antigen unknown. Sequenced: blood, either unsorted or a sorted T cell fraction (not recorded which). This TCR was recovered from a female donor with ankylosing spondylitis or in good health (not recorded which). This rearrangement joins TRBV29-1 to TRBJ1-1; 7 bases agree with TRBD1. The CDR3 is CSANRGTEAFF. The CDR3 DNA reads TGCAGCGCCAACAGGGGAACTGAAGCTTTCTTT.